Following are 24 T cell receptor beta chains from one sample sequenced in a study of shared clonotypes between healthy human individuals. The assay was immunoSEQ multiplex PCR, and TCRdb's table has in-frame clones only and misses some. Found here are some 1.5 million clones, around 97% of them singletons; the top ten hold 0.95% to 1.5%. The sample consisted of naive CD4+ T cells sorted from blood. Subset in this sample: CD45RA+ positively selected. Receptors were obtained from a young man in good health.

V is TRBV2 and J is TRBJ2-2; D unclear. V lost 3 bases and J 6 bases, leaving 8 bases between the germline ends. CDR3 size: 13 residues. Germline V CDR1 and CDR2: SNHLY, FYNNEI. DNA of the CDR3: TGTGCCAGCAGTGAGTGGGTTTCCGGGGAGCTGTTTTTT. As protein: CASSEWVSGELFF.

This clone occurred once. The chain recombines TRBV6-4 with TRBJ2-2; perhaps TRBD2 as D (6 bases). The length of the CDR3 is 14 residues. With 5 bases removed from V and 3 bases from J, the gap between germline ends came to 10 bases. The germline V gene has CDR1 MRHNA and CDR2 SNTAGT. CDR3 region: CASSPRDYTGELFF. The CDR3 coding sequence is TGTGCCAGCAGTCCCCGGGACTACACCGGGGAGCTGTTTTTT.

This chain connects TRBV5-4 to TRBJ2-7, with D perhaps matching TRBD1 or TRBD2 (5 bases each). The CDR3 runs 16 residues. Germline assignment: CDR1 SGHNT and CDR2 YYREEE (reference sequence). V was trimmed by 0 bases and J by 2 bases, leaving 15 bases between them. The CDR3: CASSLGARDGAYEQYF. The CDR3 DNA is TGTGCCAGCAGCTTGGGGGCCCGGGACGGCGCCTACGAGCAGTACTTC.

This chain joins TRBV28 and TRBJ1-2, with 7 bases fitting TRBD1. This CDR3 region has 14 residues. Looked up from germline, CDR1 is MDHEN and CDR2 is SYDVKM. The trim removed 5 bases at V and 5 bases at J, leaving 8 bases unmatched. CDR3 sequence (DNA): TGTGCCAGCAGTGGTGGGACAGCGGATTATGGCTACACCTTC. This gives the protein CASSGGTADYGYTF.

J is TRBJ2-5 and V is TRBV7-6, with a weak D call TRBD1 (5 bases). Trimming took off 0 bases at V and 5 bases at J, with 16 bases between the two ends. This CDR3 has 16 amino acids. Per germline, CDR1 SGHVS and CDR2 FNYEAQ. The CDR3 loop is CASSLAAGPSIETQYF. CDR3 DNA: TGTGCCAGCAGCTTAGCGGCAGGGCCGTCGATCGAGACCCAGTACTTC. The full variable domain, completed using reference TRBV7-6 and TRBJ2-5, is GAGVSQSPRYKVTKRGQDVALRCDPISGHVSLYWYRQALGQGPEFLTYFNYEAQQDKSGLPNDRFSAERPEGSISTLTIQRTEQRDSAMYRCASSLAAGPSIETQYFGPGTRLLVL.

V is TRBV18 and J is TRBJ2-5; 8 positions match TRBD2. Germline values: CDR1 KGHSH, CDR2 LQKENI. Trimming cost V 6 bases and J 5 bases; bases outside gene matches: 5. The CDR3 is 13 residues long. The DNA for the CDR3 is TGTGCCAGCTCTGCTCTAGCGGGCGAGACCCAGTACTTC. Residues: CASSALAGETQYF.

The chain couples TRBV6-4 to TRBJ2-7, with 11 bases lining up with TRBD2. The CDR3 length is 13 residues. Germline V gives CDR1 MRHNA, CDR2 SNTAGT. The J segment lost 9 bases and the V segment lost 4 bases, leaving 5 bases of the junction unmatched. CDR3 nucleotide sequence: TGTGCCAGCAGTGGTATAGCGGGAGGGCGGCAGTACTTC. It is translated as CASSGIAGGRQYF.

The chain has TRBV5-1 and TRBJ2-1; D unresolved. V was trimmed by 0 bases and J by 0 bases, leaving 13 bases between them. CDR3 size: 17 residues. Germline CDR1 and CDR2: SGHRS and YFSETQ. The CDR3 bases are TGCGCCAGCAGCTTGGACGTCGCCTCAAGCTCCTACAATGAGCAGTTCTTC. Protein product: CASSLDVASSSYNEQFF.

Comments on this clone: Within the sample, other DNA sequences also encode this same CDR3. This chain connects TRBV28 to TRBJ2-2; the D gene is possibly TRBD2 (7 bases). CDR1 and CDR2 (germline): MDHEN, SYDVKM. Trimming pared 8 bases from V and 5 bases from J, leaving 24 bases between. The CDR3 is made up of 17 amino acids. The CDR3 reads CASSGGPAGFTTGELFF. The CDR3 nucleotides are TGTGCCAGCTCGGGGGGCCCAGCAGGCTTTACGACCGGGGAGCTGTTTTTT.

This clone showed up just once. The gene calls are TRBV20-1 and TRBJ2-3; D not resolved. Germline V CDR1 and CDR2: DFQATT, SNEGSKA (reference sequence). The CDR3 runs 10 residues. V was shortened by 6 bases and J by 4 bases, with 5 bases between the two germline ends. The CDR3 reads CSAKADTQYF. Written as DNA, the CDR3 is TGCAGTGCCAAAGCAGATACGCAGTATTTT.

As concerns this clone: Other DNA sequences in this specimen translate into the identical CDR3. The chain combines TRBV7-9 with TRBJ2-5; D not certain. The CDR3 contains 14 residues. Germline-derived CDR1 and CDR2 are SEHNR and FQNEAQ (reference sequence). With 1 base removed from V and 0 bases from J, the gap between germline ends came to 6 bases. The CDR3 region has the DNA TGTGCCAGCAGCTTAGGGGCGTACCAAGAGACCCAGTACTTC. Residues: CASSLGAYQETQYF.

The rearrangement links TRBV10-3 to TRBJ1-2; 9 bases line up with TRBD1. Losses at the gene ends were 7 bases for V and 4 bases for J; bases not matched to a gene: 10. The CDR3 extends over 15 amino acids. Germline V CDR1 and CDR2: ENHRY, SYGVKD. CDR3: CAINPTGGPPYGYTF. As DNA, the CDR3 is TGTGCCATCAACCCTACAGGGGGCCCCCCCTATGGCTACACCTTC.

This chain links TRBV5-6 with TRBJ2-7; 10 bases map to TRBD2. The CDR3 is 16 residues long. From germline, CDR1 is SGHDT and CDR2 YYEEEE. V was pared by 4 bases and J by 4 bases, with 11 bases of the junction left unmatched. The CDR3 loop is CASSTTGLAGVYEQYF. CDR3 coding DNA: TGTGCCAGCAGCACAACGGGGCTAGCGGGAGTTTACGAGCAGTACTTC.

The V gene is TRBV28, the J gene TRBJ1-5, with D unclear. CDR1 and CDR2 (germline): MDHEN, SYDVKM. V was shortened by 4 bases and J by 6 bases, with 7 bases between the two germline ends. The CDR3 consists of 12 residues. The CDR3 DNA reads as TGTGCCAGCAGTTCGATCGGTCAGCCCCAGCATTTT. Its protein product is CASSSIGQPQHF.

The gene calls are TRBV5-1 and TRBJ2-7, with D perhaps TRBD2 (6 bases). Trimming removed 1 base from V and 6 bases from J, with 17 bases in between. Germline lookup yields CDR1 SGHRS and CDR2 YFSETQ. This CDR3 contains 15 residues. CDR3 protein: CASSLLLGRECEQYF. CDR3 nucleotides: TGCGCCAGCAGCTTGTTGTTGGGACGGGAGTGCGAGCAGTACTTC.

The V and J genes are TRBV20-1 and TRBJ1-2, with D hard to call. Trimming shortened V by 5 bases and J by 5 bases, and 6 bases separated the two germline ends. This CDR3 contains 10 residues. CDR1 is DFQATT and CDR2 is SNEGSKA in the germline V gene (reference sequence). The CDR3 is CSAYPYGYTF. The DNA for the CDR3 is TGCAGTGCTTATCCGTATGGCTACACCTTC.

The genes are TRBV4-1 and TRBJ1-5, with TRBD1 as a possible D gene (5 bases). The CDR3 is 19 residues long. Between the trimmed V and J ends, which lost 2 bases and 4 bases, there was a span of 24 bases. The germline gives CDR1 MGHRA, CDR2 YSYEKL. CDR3 loop: CASSQIRVGDPRDNQPQHF. Here the CDR3 DNA reads TGCGCCAGCAGCCAAATCCGAGTAGGGGACCCAAGGGATAATCAGCCCCAGCATTTT.

This clone was observed a single time. The rearrangement links TRBV7-9 to TRBJ2-1, with D unresolved. V lost 5 bases and J 3 bases, leaving 5 bases between the germline ends. The V gene's germline CDR1 is SEHNR and CDR2 FQNEAQ (reference sequence). The CDR3 length is 12 residues. The CDR3: CASSQDYNEQFF. The CDR3 DNA sequence: TGTGCCAGCAGCCAAGACTACAATGAGCAGTTCTTC.

The rearrangement joins TRBV4-2 to TRBJ1-5, with D maybe TRBD1 (5 bases). The germline CDR1 and CDR2 sequences are LGHNA and YNFKEQ. The CDR3 is 16 amino acids. V lost 3 bases, J lost 5 bases, and 17 bases lay in between. CDR3 nucleotide sequence: TGTGCCAGCAGCCAGGCCCTCCCCGGGGGTGATCAGCCCCAGCATTTT. Protein product: CASSQALPGGDQPQHF.

The CDR3 loop is CASSFAGGSTGELFF. CDR3 DNA: TGCGCCAGCAGCTTTGCGGGAGGTAGCACCGGGGAGCTGTTTTTT. The rearrangement links TRBV5-1 to TRBJ2-2, with 8 nucleotides matching TRBD2. V shed 2 bases and J 4 bases; nucleotides not matched to a gene: 4. This CDR3 is built from 15 residues. Germline V lookup: CDR1 SGHRS, CDR2 YFSETQ.

The chain is built from TRBV2 and TRBJ1-2; 7 positions agree with TRBD1. From germline, CDR1 is SNHLY and CDR2 FYNNEI. V trimming: 8 bases; J trimming: 4 bases; junction bases outside the gene matches: 13. The CDR3 extends over 15 amino acids. CDR3 in DNA: TGTGCCAGCTTAAGTAGGGACAGCCGATTCTATGGCTACACCTTC. Its protein product is CASLSRDSRFYGYTF.

V is TRBV7-8 and J is TRBJ2-5; D gene uncertain. From germline, CDR1 is SGHVS and CDR2 FQNEAQ. With 2 bases removed from V and 7 bases from J, the gap between germline ends came to 14 bases. The CDR3 length is 14 residues. The CDR3 coding sequence is TGTGCCAGCAGCTTAAGCACCACCAGTAGGACCCAGTACTTC. Protein sequence: CASSLSTTSRTQYF.

V gene TRBV5-4 combines with J gene TRBJ2-7; D is perhaps TRBD1 (6 bases). The CDR3 is 16 amino acids. V shed 4 bases and J shed 6 bases, with 23 bases lying between them. Germline CDR1 and CDR2: SGHNT and YYREEE (reference sequence). CDR3 sequence (DNA): TGTGCCAGCAGCCCCAATGGACAGCCCCGCACGGGCGAGCAGTACTTC. Its translation is CASSPNGQPRTGEQYF.

This chain connects TRBV14 to TRBJ2-1; D remains unclear. CDR3 length: 13 residues. Germline-derived CDR1 and CDR2 are SGHDN and FVKESK. V lost 4 bases and J 4 bases, leaving 8 bases between the germline ends. The CDR3 here is CASSLQSYNEQFF. The CDR3 DNA follows: TGTGCCAGCAGCCTACAGTCGTACAATGAGCAGTTCTTC. The full variable domain, in which reference TRBV14 and TRBJ2-1 provide the parts outside the CDR3, is EAGVTQFPSHSVIEKGQTVTLRCDPISGHDNLYWYRRVMGKEIKFLLHFVKESKQDESGMPNNRFLAERTGGTYSTLKVQPAELEDSGVYFCASSLQSYNEQFFGPGTRLTVL.